This is a list of T cell receptor beta chains from one sample in a study of blood T cell repertoires in COVID-19. Generated by immunoSEQ multiplex PCR, the TCRdb table keeps only in-frame clones and is missing some. Of almost 85,000 clones listed, roughly 90% were seen once; the top ten hold under 1.5%. The sequenced sample was PBMCs or T cells enriched from blood (not recorded which). The source of these receptors is a woman aged 45-60 years with acute COVID-19. The CDR3 runs from the conserved cysteine through the conserved F or W.

V gene,J gene,CDR3 protein
TRBV10-2,TRBJ2-5,CASTIAGGETQYF
TRBV3-1/TRBV3-2,TRBJ1-1,CASGTGLATEAFF
TRBV27,TRBJ1-2,CASSFSGRAYGYTF
TRBV7-4,TRBJ2-7,CASSSRSYEQYF
TRBV3-1/TRBV3-2,TRBJ2-2,CASSPQSGPNTGELFF
TRBV19,TRBJ1-3,CASNHLQGPSGNTIYF
TRBV15,TRBJ1-6,CATSRDTGQGNSPLHF
TRBV2,TRBJ2-1,CASSLQSRGMNEQFF
TRBV7-9,TRBJ2-1,CASSASGREFF
TRBV5-8,TRBJ1-1,CATSGGPEAFF
TRBV28,TRBJ1-1,CASSQLRANTEAFF
TRBV6-5,TRBJ1-3,CASSPGTSSGNTIYF
TRBV14,TRBJ2-1,CASAISRHEQFF
TRBV18,TRBJ2-1,CASSLLAWLQQFF
TRBV7-2,TRBJ2-2,CASSIGTSGLGELFF
TRBV29-1,TRBJ2-3,CSVARLAADTQYF
TRBV29-1,TRBJ2-3,CSVEASGADTQYF
TRBV13,TRBJ2-7,CASSLNLYYEQYF
TRBV5-6,TRBJ2-1,CASSPSGRNPYNEQFF
TRBV5-1,TRBJ2-3,CASSRGGGLRTDTQYF